This T cell receptor beta chain was found in a study of blood T cell repertoires in COVID-19. This CDR3 contains 18 residues. V was pared by 3 bases and J by 3 bases, with 11 bases of the junction left unmatched. Germline CDR1 LGHDT, CDR2 YNNKEL (reference sequence). Libraries were prepared by immunoSEQ multiplex PCR; TCRdb keeps only in-frame clonotypes and omits some of them. The sample includes more than 300,000 clones, about nine tenths of them seen just once. Seattle cases were enrolled at active infection and followed longitudinally. The sequencing input was peripheral blood. The receptor's source is a woman aged 25 to 39 with COVID-19, enrolled during active disease. The V and J genes are TRBV3-1 (or the pseudogene TRBV3-2) and TRBJ2-3; 11 nucleotides line up with TRBD1. CDR3: CASSQPPGTGGRTDTQYF. CDR3 sequence (DNA): TGTGCCAGCAGCCAGCCTCCCGGGACAGGGGGTCGTACAGATACGCAGTATTTT.